A selection of T cell receptor beta chains follows, all from one sample in a study of sequential checkpoint blockade in melanoma. The table came from immunoSEQ multiplex PCR; TCRdb's copy has only in-frame clones and leaves some out. The sample shows 13,000 or so clones, 52% of them seen only once. The source material was CD8+ T cells sorted from blood (inferred from file names), sampled from a patient given nivolumab and ipilimumab in sequence. These receptors were collected from a human donor with melanoma. CDR3s include the opening cysteine and the closing phenylalanine or tryptophan. Fields, in order: J gene, D gene, clone size, V gene, CDR3 DNA, CDR3 protein. The D gene is left open where the match is weak. Not every row has a clone size; where given, it reads once, few, many or a size class.

j_gene: TRBJ1-5; d_gene: NA; abundance: NA; v_gene: TRBV28; CDR3nt: TGTGCCAGCAGTTTAGCGTATCCTAGCAATCAGCCCCAGCATTTT; CDR3aa: CASSLAYPSNQPQHF
j_gene: TRBJ1-5; d_gene: TRBD1; abundance: NA; v_gene: TRBV9; CDR3nt: TGTGCCAGCAGCCCAGGGACAGGGGGTCTCCATCAGCCCCAGCATTTT; CDR3aa: CASSPGTGGLHQPQHF
j_gene: TRBJ1-1; d_gene: NA; abundance: NA; v_gene: TRBV10-2; CDR3nt: TGCGCCAGTAGCCTAGGGAACACTGAAGCTTTCTTT; CDR3aa: CASSLGNTEAFF
j_gene: TRBJ2-1; d_gene: NA; abundance: few; v_gene: TRBV6-1; CDR3nt: TGTGCCAGCAGTTCAGGGGCTAGCTACAATGAGCAGTTCTTC; CDR3aa: CASSSGASYNEQFF
j_gene: TRBJ2-1; d_gene: TRBD2; abundance: NA; v_gene: TRBV25-1; CDR3nt: TGTGCCAGCAGTCAAGACCGGACTAGCTCCTACAATGAGCAGTTCTTC; CDR3aa: CASSQDRTSSYNEQFF
j_gene: TRBJ2-7; d_gene: TRBD2; abundance: NA; v_gene: TRBV6-1; CDR3nt: TGTGCCAGCAGCCACGGGGCGGGAGTGCTTGAGCAGTACTTC; CDR3aa: CASSHGAGVLEQYF
j_gene: TRBJ1-5; d_gene: TRBD1; abundance: NA; v_gene: TRBV7-8; CDR3nt: TGTGCCAGCAGCTTATTACAGGGGGACCAGCCCCAGCATTTT; CDR3aa: CASSLLQGDQPQHF
j_gene: TRBJ1-6; d_gene: TRBD1; abundance: NA; v_gene: TRBV10-3; CDR3nt: TGTGCCATTTCCGACAGGGAGATTTCACCCCTCCACTTT; CDR3aa: CAISDREISPLHF
j_gene: TRBJ2-1; d_gene: TRBD2; abundance: NA; v_gene: TRBV5-1; CDR3nt: TGCGCCAGCAGCGCAGGGACTAGCGGGAGACATGAGCAGTTCTTC; CDR3aa: CASSAGTSGRHEQFF
j_gene: TRBJ1-5; d_gene: TRBD1; abundance: NA; v_gene: TRBV2; CDR3nt: TGTGCCAGCAGTGGTAGTCGACAGGGGGCGGATCAGCCCCAGCATTTT; CDR3aa: CASSGSRQGADQPQHF
j_gene: TRBJ1-2; d_gene: NA; abundance: NA; v_gene: TRBV28; CDR3nt: TGTGCCAGCAGTTTTAGCTACTTCTATGGCTACACCTTC; CDR3aa: CASSFSYFYGYTF
j_gene: TRBJ1-2; d_gene: TRBD1; abundance: once; v_gene: TRBV9; CDR3nt: TGTGCCAGCAGCGTAGCCTGGGACAGGGAGGACTATGGCTACACCTTC; CDR3aa: CASSVAWDREDYGYTF
j_gene: TRBJ1-1; d_gene: NA; abundance: NA; v_gene: TRBV28; CDR3nt: TGTGCCAGCAGTCTAGAAGGGGGGGACACTGAAGCTTTCTTT; CDR3aa: CASSLEGGDTEAFF
j_gene: TRBJ2-3; d_gene: NA; abundance: NA; v_gene: TRBV11-2; CDR3nt: TGTGCCAGCAGCTGGGGGGTAGCAGATACGCAGTATTTT; CDR3aa: CASSWGVADTQYF
j_gene: TRBJ1-5; d_gene: NA; abundance: NA; v_gene: TRBV19; CDR3nt: TGTGCCAGTAGTATAGGGCCGGGTACTGGGCCCCAGCATTTT; CDR3aa: CASSIGPGTGPQHF
j_gene: TRBJ2-7; d_gene: NA; abundance: few; v_gene: TRBV30; CDR3nt: TGTGCCTGGAGTACAGCCCGCCACGAGCAGTACTTC; CDR3aa: CAWSTARHEQYF
j_gene: TRBJ2-7; d_gene: NA; abundance: NA; v_gene: TRBV4-1; CDR3nt: TGCGCCAGCAGCCCGCGACAGGCCGGTAGTTACGAGCAGTACTTC; CDR3aa: CASSPRQAGSYEQYF
j_gene: TRBJ2-7; d_gene: NA; abundance: NA; v_gene: TRBV14; CDR3nt: TGTGCCAGCAGCCAAGAGGCGGAGGAGCAGTACTTC; CDR3aa: CASSQEAEEQYF
j_gene: TRBJ1-2; d_gene: NA; abundance: NA; v_gene: TRBV9; CDR3nt: TGTGCCAGCAGCTTCGTAGGGGGGGCAGGGAACTATGGCTACACCTTC; CDR3aa: CASSFVGGAGNYGYTF
j_gene: TRBJ1-1; d_gene: TRBD1; abundance: NA; v_gene: TRBV7-9; CDR3nt: TGTGCCAGCAGCCAGAGGACAGGGGGGAACACTGAAGCTTTCTTT; CDR3aa: CASSQRTGGNTEAFF
j_gene: TRBJ1-1; d_gene: TRBD1; abundance: few; v_gene: TRBV6-6; CDR3nt: TGTGCCAGCAGTCCAGGGGGGTACACTGAAGCTTTCTTT; CDR3aa: CASSPGGYTEAFF
j_gene: TRBJ2-7; d_gene: TRBD1; abundance: NA; v_gene: TRBV5-6; CDR3nt: TGTGCCAGCAGCTTGCGGCGGCTGGACAGGGCCTACGAGCAGTACTTC; CDR3aa: CASSLRRLDRAYEQYF
j_gene: TRBJ1-2; d_gene: TRBD1; abundance: NA; v_gene: TRBV13; CDR3nt: TGTGCCAGCAGTCATCTCCGGGACAGGGTAACGAACTATGGCTACACCTTC; CDR3aa: CASSHLRDRVTNYGYTF
j_gene: TRBJ2-7; d_gene: TRBD1; abundance: few; v_gene: TRBV6-1; CDR3nt: TGTGCCAGCAGCGAACTAGGACAGGGAATTATTCCCTACGAGCAGTACTTC; CDR3aa: CASSELGQGIIPYEQYF
j_gene: TRBJ2-1; d_gene: TRBD2; abundance: few; v_gene: TRBV6-5; CDR3nt: TGTGCCATCAGAGACCTAGCGGGGGGGCCAAATGAGCAGTTCTTC; CDR3aa: CAIRDLAGGPNEQFF
j_gene: TRBJ2-7; d_gene: NA; abundance: few; v_gene: TRBV5-1; CDR3nt: TGCGCCAGCAGCTCCGGACTCGAGCAGTACTTC; CDR3aa: CASSSGLEQYF
j_gene: TRBJ1-5; d_gene: NA; abundance: NA; v_gene: TRBV6-4; CDR3nt: TGTGCCAGCAGCACGGACAGCAATCAGCCCCAGCACTTT; CDR3aa: CASSTDSNQPQHF
j_gene: TRBJ1-5; d_gene: TRBD1; abundance: few; v_gene: TRBV19; CDR3nt: TGTGCCAGTATTAGGGACAGCGCGCGGAATCAGCCCCAGCATTTT; CDR3aa: CASIRDSARNQPQHF
j_gene: TRBJ2-7; d_gene: NA; abundance: few; v_gene: TRBV27; CDR3nt: TGTGCCAGCAGTGTGGGCAACTCCTACGAGCAGTACTTC; CDR3aa: CASSVGNSYEQYF
j_gene: TRBJ1-5; d_gene: NA; abundance: NA; v_gene: TRBV5-1; CDR3nt: TGCGCCAGCAGCTTGGACAGGATGGGTCAGCCCCAGCATTTT; CDR3aa: CASSLDRMGQPQHF
j_gene: TRBJ2-2; d_gene: NA; abundance: few; v_gene: TRBV5-6; CDR3nt: TGTGCCAGCAGCTTGAATCAGGCCGGGGAGCTGTTTTTT; CDR3aa: CASSLNQAGELFF
j_gene: TRBJ1-1; d_gene: NA; abundance: once; v_gene: TRBV28; CDR3nt: TGTGCCAGCAGTCAGAACACTGAAGCTTTCTTT; CDR3aa: CASSQNTEAFF
j_gene: TRBJ1-2; d_gene: TRBD1; abundance: NA; v_gene: TRBV13; CDR3nt: TGTGCCAGCAGCGCTCTGACCGGGACAGGGGGCAAAGGCTATGGCTACACCTTC; CDR3aa: CASSALTGTGGKGYGYTF
j_gene: TRBJ1-1; d_gene: NA; abundance: NA; v_gene: TRBV28; CDR3nt: TGTGCCAGCAGGCCTCCCCCAGGGTACACTGAAGCTTTCTTT; CDR3aa: CASRPPPGYTEAFF
j_gene: TRBJ1-2; d_gene: NA; abundance: few; v_gene: TRBV10-2; CDR3nt: TGCGCCAGCAGTCCAGACGGGGGCGGGGGTTACTATGGCTACACCTTC; CDR3aa: CASSPDGGGGYYGYTF
j_gene: TRBJ1-2; d_gene: NA; abundance: few; v_gene: TRBV2; CDR3nt: TGTGCCAGCAGTGAAAGCAACGCAGGGCCAGTCTATGGCTACACCTTC; CDR3aa: CASSESNAGPVYGYTF